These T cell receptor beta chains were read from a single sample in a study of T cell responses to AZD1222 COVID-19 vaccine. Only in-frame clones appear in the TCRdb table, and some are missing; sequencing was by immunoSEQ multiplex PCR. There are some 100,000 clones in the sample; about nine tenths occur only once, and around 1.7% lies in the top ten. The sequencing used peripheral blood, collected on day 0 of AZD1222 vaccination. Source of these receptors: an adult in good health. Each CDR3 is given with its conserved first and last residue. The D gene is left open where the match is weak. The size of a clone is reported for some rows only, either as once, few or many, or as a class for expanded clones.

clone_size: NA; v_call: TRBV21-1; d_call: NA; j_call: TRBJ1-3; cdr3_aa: CASTQWRNTIYF; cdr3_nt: TGTGCCAGCACCCAGTGGCGGAACACCATATATTTT
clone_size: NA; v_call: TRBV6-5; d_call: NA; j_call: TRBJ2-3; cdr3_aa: CASGGLGPPDTQYF; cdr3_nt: TGTGCCAGCGGGGGTTTAGGCCCCCCCGATACGCAGTATTTT
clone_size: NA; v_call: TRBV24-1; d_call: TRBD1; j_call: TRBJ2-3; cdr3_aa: CATSDLGTDYSTDTQYF; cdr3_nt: TGTGCCACCAGTGACCTAGGGACAGATTATAGCACAGATACGCAGTATTTT
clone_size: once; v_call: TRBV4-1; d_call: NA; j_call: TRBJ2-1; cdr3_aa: CASSQDSPGSNNEQFF; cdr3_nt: TGCGCCAGCAGCCAAGATAGCCCCGGGAGTAACAATGAGCAGTTCTTC
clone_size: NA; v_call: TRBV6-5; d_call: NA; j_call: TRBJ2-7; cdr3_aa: CASSYARAGRSYEQYF; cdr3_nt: TGTGCCAGCAGTTACGCGAGGGCGGGCAGATCCTACGAGCAGTACTTC
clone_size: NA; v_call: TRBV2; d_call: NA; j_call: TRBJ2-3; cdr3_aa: CASSEREGMADTQYF; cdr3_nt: TGTGCCAGCAGTGAACGGGAAGGGATGGCAGATACGCAGTATTTT
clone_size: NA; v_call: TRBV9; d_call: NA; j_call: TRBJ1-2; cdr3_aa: CASSVLGDGYTF; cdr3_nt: TGTGCCAGCAGCGTATTAGGGGATGGCTACACCTTC
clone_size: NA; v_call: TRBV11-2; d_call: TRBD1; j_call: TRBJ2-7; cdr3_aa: CASSFNPGGGGSYEQYF; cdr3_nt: TGTGCCAGCAGCTTCAACCCAGGGGGCGGCGGCTCCTACGAGCAGTACTTC
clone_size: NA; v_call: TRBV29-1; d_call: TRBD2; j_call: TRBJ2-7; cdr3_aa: CSAVHREGPYEQYF; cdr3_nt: TGCAGCGCGGTACATCGGGAGGGCCCCTACGAGCAGTACTTC
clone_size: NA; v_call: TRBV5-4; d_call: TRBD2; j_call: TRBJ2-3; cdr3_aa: CASSLGAGGLGDTQYF; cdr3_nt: TGTGCCAGCAGCTTGGGGGCGGGAGGGCTTGGAGATACGCAGTATTTT
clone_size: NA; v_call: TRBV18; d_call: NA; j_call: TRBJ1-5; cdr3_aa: CASSGSNQPQHF; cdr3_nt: TGTGCCAGCTCAGGGAGCAATCAGCCCCAGCATTTT
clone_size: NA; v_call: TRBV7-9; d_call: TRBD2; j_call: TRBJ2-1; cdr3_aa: CASTSLAALSYNEQFF; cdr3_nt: TGTGCCAGCACCTCACTAGCGGCCCTTTCCTACAATGAGCAGTTCTTC
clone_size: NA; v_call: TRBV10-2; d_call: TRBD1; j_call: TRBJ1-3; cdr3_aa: CASPGTGLSGNTIYF; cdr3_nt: TGCGCCAGCCCTGGGACAGGACTCTCTGGAAACACCATATATTTT
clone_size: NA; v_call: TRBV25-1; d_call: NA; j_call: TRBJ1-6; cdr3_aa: CASSELGDLPGNPLHF; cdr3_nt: TGTGCCAGCAGTGAATTAGGGGACCTCCCTGGGAATCCCCTCCACTTT
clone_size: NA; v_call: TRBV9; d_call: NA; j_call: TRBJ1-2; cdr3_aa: CASSVDHANYGYTF; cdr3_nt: TGTGCCAGCAGCGTAGATCATGCTAACTATGGCTACACCTTC
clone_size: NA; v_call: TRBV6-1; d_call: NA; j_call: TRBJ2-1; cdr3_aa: CASSELRGSYNEQFF; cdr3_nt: TGTGCCAGCAGTGAGTTGAGGGGGTCCTACAATGAGCAGTTCTTC
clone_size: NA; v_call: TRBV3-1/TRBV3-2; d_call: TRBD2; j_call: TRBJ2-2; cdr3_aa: CASSQGLAGGPWNTGELFF; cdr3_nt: TGTGCCAGCAGCCAGGGACTAGCGGGAGGGCCGTGGAACACCGGGGAGCTGTTTTTT
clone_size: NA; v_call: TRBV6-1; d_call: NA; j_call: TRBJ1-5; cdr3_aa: CASSESPLGRRVNQPQHF; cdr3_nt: TGTGCCAGCAGTGAAAGTCCGTTAGGCCGACGAGTTAATCAGCCCCAGCATTTT
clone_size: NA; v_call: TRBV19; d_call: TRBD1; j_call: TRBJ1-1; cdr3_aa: CASRGLMSTEAFF; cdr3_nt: TGTGCCTCCAGGGGGCTCATGAGCACTGAAGCTTTCTTT
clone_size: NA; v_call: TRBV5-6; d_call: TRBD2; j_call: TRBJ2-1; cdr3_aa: CASSLATSGASYNEQFF; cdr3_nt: TGTGCCAGCAGCTTGGCGACTAGCGGGGCTTCCTACAATGAGCAGTTCTTC
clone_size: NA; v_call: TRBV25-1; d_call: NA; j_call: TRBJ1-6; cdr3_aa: CASSREGSYNSPLHF; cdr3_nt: TGTGCCAGCAGCCGAGAAGGCTCCTATAATTCACCCCTCCACTTT
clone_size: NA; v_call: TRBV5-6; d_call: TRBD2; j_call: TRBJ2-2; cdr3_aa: CASSLLAGGFSGELFF; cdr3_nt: TGTGCCAGCAGCCTGTTAGCGGGAGGATTCTCGGGGGAGCTGTTTTTT
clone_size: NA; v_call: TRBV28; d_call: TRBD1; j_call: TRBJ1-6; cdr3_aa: CASSSIGTGNNSPLHF; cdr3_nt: TGTGCCAGCAGTTCCATAGGGACAGGCAATAATTCACCCCTCCACTTT
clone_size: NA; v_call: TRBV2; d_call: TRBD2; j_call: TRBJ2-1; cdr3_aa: CASSEMEREIGFF; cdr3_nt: TGTGCCAGCAGTGAGATGGAGCGGGAGATTGGGTTCTTC
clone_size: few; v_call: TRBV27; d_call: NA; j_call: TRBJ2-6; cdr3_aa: CASSRINSDSGANVLTF; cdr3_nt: TGTGCCAGCAGCCGAATTAATTCCGACTCTGGGGCCAACGTCCTGACTTTC
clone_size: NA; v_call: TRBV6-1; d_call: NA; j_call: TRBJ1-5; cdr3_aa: CASSEAAGASNQPQHF; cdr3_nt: TGTGCCAGCAGTGAAGCTGCTGGGGCCAGCAATCAGCCCCAGCATTTT
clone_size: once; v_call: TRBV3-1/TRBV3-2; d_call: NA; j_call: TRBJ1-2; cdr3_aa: CASSQYSNYGYTF; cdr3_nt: TGTGCCAGCAGCCAATACAGTAACTATGGCTACACCTTC
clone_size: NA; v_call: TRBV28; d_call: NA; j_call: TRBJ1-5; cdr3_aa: CASSPNIFNQPQHF; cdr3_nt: TGTGCCAGCAGTCCTAACATCTTCAATCAGCCCCAGCATTTT
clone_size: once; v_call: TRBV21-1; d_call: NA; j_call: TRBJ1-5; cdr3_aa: CASSPRIREPQHF; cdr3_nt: TGTGCCAGCAGCCCCCGGATTAGGGAGCCCCAGCATTTT
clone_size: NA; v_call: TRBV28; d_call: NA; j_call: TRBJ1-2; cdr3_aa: CASSPGRGTNYGYTF; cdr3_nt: TGTGCCAGCAGCCCTGGGAGGGGAACTAACTATGGCTACACCTTC
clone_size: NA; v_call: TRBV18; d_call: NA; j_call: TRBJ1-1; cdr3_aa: CASSRTGTQEEAFF; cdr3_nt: TGTGCCAGCTCACGTACCGGGACTCAAGAAGAAGCTTTCTTT
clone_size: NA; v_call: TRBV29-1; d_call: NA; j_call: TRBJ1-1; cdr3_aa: CSVEDRAGAEAFF; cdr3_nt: TGCAGCGTTGAAGACAGGGCAGGGGCTGAAGCTTTCTTT
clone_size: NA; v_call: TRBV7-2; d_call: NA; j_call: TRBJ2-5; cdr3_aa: CASSFWGRETQYF; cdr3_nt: TGTGCCAGCAGCTTTTGGGGGAGGGAGACCCAGTACTTC
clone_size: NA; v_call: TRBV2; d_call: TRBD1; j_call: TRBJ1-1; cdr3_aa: CGAPGTENTEAFF; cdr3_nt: TGTGGAGCCCCCGGGACAGAGAACACTGAAGCTTTCTTT
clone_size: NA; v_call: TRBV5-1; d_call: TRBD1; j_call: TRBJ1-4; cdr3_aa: CASSLGGQPYEKLFF; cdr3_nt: TGCGCCAGCAGCTTGGGGGGACAGCCGTATGAAAAACTGTTTTTT
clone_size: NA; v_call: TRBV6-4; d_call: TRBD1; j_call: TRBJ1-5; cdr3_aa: CASSDSPQGGPQHF; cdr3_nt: TGTGCCAGCAGTGACTCGCCGCAGGGGGGGCCCCAGCATTTT
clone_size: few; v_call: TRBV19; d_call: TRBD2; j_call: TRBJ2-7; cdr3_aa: CASGDYLSYEQYF; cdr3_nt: TGTGCCAGTGGGGACTACTTATCCTACGAGCAGTACTTC
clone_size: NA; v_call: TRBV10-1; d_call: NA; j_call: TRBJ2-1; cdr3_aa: CASSESKINEQFF; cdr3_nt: TGCGCCAGCAGTGAGTCCAAGATTAATGAGCAGTTCTTC